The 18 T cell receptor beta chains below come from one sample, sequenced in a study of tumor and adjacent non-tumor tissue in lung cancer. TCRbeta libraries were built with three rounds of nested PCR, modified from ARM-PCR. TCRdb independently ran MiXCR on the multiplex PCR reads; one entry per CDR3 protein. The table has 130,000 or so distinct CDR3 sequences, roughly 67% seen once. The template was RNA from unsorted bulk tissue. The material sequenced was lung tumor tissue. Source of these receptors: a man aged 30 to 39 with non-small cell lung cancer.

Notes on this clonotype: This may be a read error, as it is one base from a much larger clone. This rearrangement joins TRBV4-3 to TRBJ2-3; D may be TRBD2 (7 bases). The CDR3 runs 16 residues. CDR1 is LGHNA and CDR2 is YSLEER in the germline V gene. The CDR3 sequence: CASSQEGGASIDTQYF. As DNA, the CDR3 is TGCGCCAGCAGCCAAGAAGGGGGGGCCAGCATAGATACGCAGTATTTT.

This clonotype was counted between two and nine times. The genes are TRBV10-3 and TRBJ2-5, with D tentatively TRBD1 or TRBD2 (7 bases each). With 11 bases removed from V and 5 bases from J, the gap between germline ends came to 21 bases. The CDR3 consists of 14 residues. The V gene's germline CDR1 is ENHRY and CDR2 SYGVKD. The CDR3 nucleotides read TGTGCCGCGGGGGCAGGGATGGGACAGGAGACCCAGTACTTC. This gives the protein CAAGAGMGQETQYF.

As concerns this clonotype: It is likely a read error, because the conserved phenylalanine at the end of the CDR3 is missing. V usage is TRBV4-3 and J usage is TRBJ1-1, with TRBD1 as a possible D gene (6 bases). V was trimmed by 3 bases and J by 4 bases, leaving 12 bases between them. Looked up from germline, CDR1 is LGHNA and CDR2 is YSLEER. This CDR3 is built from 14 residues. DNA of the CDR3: TGCGCCAGCAGCCAGGATACAGGGCGCACTGAAGCTTTCATC. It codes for CASSQDTGRTEAFI.

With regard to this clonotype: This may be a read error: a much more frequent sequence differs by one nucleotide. CDR3 amino acids: CASRETGLDTGELLF. CDR3 DNA sequence: TGTGCCAGCAGGGAAACAGGGTTGGACACCGGGGAGCTGTTATTT. The rearrangement joins TRBV12-3 or TRBV12-4 to TRBJ2-2, with D possibly matching TRBD1 (6 bases). The CDR3 runs to 15 residues.

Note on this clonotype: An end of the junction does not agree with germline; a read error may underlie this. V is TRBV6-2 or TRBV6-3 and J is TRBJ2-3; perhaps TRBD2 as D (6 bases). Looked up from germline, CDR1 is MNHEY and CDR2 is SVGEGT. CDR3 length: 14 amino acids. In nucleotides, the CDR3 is TGTGCTAACAGTTTACCTGGAGGGCAAGATACGCGGTATTTT. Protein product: CANSLPGGQDTRYF.

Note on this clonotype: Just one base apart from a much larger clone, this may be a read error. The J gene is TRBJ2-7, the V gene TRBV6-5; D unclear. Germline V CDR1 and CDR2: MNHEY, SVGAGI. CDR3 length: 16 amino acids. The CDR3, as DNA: TGTGCCAGCAGTTACTCGTGGAGTCTTAGCTCCTACGAGCACTACTTC. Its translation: CASSYSWSLSSYEHYF.

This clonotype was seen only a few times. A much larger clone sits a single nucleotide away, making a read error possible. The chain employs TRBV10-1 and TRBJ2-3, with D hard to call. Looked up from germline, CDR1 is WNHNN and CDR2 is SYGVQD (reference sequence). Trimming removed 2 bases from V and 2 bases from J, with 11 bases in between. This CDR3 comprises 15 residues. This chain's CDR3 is CASSEDQVDTDTQYF. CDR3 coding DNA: TGCGCCAGCAGTGAGGATCAGGTTGACACAGATACGCAGTATTTT.

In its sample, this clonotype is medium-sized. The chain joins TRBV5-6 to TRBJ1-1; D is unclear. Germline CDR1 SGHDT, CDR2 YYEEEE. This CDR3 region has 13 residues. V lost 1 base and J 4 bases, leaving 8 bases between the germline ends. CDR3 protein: CASSLFIATEAFF. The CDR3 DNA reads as TGTGCCAGCAGCTTGTTTATAGCCACTGAAGCTTTCTTT.

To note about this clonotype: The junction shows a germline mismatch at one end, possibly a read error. The CDR3 DNA sequence: TGTGCCGGCAGCTTAGAAGAATTGGGGGGAACTCACGAGCAGTACTTC. Its protein product is CAGSLEELGGTHEQYF. The chain employs TRBV11-2 and TRBJ2-7, with D perhaps matching TRBD2 (6 bases). The CDR3 is 16 residues long. From germline, CDR1 is SGHAT and CDR2 FQNNGV.

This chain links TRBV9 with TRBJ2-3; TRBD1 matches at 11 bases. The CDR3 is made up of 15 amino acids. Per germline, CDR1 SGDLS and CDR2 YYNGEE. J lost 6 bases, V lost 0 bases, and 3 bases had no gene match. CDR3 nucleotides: TGTGCCAGCAGCGTAGCGGGGACAGGGGGGGATACGCAGTATTTT. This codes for CASSVAGTGGDTQYF.

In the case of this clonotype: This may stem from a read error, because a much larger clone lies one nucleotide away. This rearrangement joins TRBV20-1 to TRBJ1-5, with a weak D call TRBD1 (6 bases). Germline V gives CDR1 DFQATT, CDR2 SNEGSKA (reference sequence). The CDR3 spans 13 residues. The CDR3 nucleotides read TGCAATGCTAGAGGACAGCCGAATCAGCCCCAGCATTTT. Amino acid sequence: CNARGQPNQPQHF.

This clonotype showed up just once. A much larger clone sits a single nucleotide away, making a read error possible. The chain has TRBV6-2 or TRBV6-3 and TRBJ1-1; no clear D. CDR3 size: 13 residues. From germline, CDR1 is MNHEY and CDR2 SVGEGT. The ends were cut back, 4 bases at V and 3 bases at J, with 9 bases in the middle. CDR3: CASSFLLYTEAFF. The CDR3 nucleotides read TGTGCCAGCAGTTTCCTTTTGTACACTGAAGCTTTCTTT.

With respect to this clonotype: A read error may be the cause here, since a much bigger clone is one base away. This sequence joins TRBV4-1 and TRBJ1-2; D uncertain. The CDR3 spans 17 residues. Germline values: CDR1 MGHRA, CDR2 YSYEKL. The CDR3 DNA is TGCGCCAGCAGCCAAGAAGGAGGCCTTCCGGTCAACTATGGCTACATCTTC. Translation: CASSQEGGLPVNYGYIF.

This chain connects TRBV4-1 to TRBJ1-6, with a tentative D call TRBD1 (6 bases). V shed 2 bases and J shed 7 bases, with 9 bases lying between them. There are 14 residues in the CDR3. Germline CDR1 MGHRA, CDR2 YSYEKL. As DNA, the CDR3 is TGCGCCAGCAGCCAACGAGGGGGGAATTCACCCCTCCACTTT. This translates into CASSQRGGNSPLHF.

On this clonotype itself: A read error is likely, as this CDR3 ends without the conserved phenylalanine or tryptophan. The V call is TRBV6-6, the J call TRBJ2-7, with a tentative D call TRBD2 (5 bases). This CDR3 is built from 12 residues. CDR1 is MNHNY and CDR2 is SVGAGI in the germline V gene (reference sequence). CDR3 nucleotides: TGTGCCAGCAGCCTAGCTGTCTACGGGCAGTACATC. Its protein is CASSLAVYGQYI.

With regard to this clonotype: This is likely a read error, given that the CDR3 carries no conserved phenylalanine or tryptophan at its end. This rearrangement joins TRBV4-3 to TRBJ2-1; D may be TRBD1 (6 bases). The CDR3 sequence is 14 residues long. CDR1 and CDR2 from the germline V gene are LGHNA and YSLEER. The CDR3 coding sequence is TGCACCAGCAGCCAGGATTACAGGGACAATGAGCAGTTCCTC. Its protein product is CTSSQDYRDNEQFL.

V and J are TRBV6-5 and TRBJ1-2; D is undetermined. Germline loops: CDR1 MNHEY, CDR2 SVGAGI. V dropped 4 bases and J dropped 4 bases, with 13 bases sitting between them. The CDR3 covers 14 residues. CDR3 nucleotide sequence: TGTGCCAGCAGTTCTATAGGGTATGGCTATGGCTACACCTTC. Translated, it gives CASSSIGYGYGYTF.

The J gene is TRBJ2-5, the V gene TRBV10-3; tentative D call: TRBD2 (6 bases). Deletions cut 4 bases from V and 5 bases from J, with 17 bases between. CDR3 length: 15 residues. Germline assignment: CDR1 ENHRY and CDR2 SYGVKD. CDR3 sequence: CAISGSVRGVETQYF. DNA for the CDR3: TGTGCCATCAGTGGGTCAGTGCGGGGTGTGGAGACCCAGTACTTC.